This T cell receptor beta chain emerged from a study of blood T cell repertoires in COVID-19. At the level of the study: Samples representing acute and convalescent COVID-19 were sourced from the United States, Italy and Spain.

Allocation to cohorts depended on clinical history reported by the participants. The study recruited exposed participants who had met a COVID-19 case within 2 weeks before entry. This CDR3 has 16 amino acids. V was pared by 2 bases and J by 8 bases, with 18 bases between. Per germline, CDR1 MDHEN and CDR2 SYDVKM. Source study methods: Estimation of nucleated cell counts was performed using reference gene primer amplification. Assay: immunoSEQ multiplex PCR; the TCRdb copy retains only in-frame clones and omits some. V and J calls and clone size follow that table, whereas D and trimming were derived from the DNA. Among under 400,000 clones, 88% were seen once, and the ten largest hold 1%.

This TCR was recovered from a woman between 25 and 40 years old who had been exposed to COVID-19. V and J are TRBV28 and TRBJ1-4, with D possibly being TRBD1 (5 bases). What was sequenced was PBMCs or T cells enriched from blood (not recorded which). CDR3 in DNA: TGTGCCAGCAGTTTAGCTTTGGCGGGGGTTGAAGAAAAACTGTTTTTT. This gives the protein CASSLALAGVEEKLFF.